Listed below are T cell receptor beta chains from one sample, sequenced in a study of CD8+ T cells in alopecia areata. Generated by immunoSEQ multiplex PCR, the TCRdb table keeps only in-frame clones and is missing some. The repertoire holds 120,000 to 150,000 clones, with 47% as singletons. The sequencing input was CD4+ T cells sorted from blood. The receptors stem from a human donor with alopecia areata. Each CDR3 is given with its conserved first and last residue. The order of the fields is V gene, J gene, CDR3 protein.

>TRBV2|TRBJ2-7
CASSGTGGPLGQYF
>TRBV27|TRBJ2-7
CASSGLAGGSDEQYF
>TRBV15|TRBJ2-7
CATSRGADLSYEQYF
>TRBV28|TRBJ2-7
CASSFNDRTGSYEQYF
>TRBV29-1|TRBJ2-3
CSVGLVRADTQYF
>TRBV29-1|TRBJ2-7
CSVGGYSYEQYF
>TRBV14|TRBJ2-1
CASSQESNWPYNEQFF
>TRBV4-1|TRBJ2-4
CASSPNLILAKNIQYF
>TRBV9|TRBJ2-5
CASSVLSSRETQYF
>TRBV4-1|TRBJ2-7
CASSFSPLAGVSYEQYF
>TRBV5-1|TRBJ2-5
CASSGGDSDETQYF
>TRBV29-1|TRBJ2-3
CSVRWGTDTQYF
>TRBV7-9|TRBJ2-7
CASSFGGAGRSYEQYF
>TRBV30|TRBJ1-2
CAWSLFGVITRYGYTF
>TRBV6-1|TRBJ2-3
CASTLVVGRADTQYF
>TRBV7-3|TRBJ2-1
CASSLRDRNEQFF
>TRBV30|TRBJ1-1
CAWSPGGWNTEAFF
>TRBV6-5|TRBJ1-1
CASTSSGWTEAFF
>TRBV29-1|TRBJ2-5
CSVDLGAQYF
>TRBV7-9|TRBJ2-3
CASTRAGATDTQYF
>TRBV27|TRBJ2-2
CASSWEGSGRTGELFF
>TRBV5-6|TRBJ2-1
CASRFTSGSSYNEQFF
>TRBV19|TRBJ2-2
CASSGQDTGELFF
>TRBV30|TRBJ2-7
CAWSADRGPYEQYF
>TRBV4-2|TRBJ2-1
CASSQESSGINEQFF
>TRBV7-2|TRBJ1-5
CASSLERGSNQPQHF
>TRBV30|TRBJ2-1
CAWRLLGTAYNEQFF